This entry lists 5 T cell receptor beta chains sequenced from one sample in a study of T cells after yellow fever vaccination. TCRdb reprocessed the 5' RACE reads with MiXCR, giving one entry per CDR3 protein. Of around 340,000 distinct CDR3 sequences detected, 8% to 10% appear once; the ten largest clones hold under 20%. Sequenced material: PBMCs, taken on the day of the first yellow fever vaccination. Receptor source: a man aged 18 to 35 who received the YFV17D yellow fever vaccine.

This clonotype was found a few times. V is TRBV7-3 and J is TRBJ1-2, with D tentatively TRBD1 (5 bases). Germline V gives CDR1 SGHTA, CDR2 FQGTGA. The CDR3 is 15 residues long. V gave up 6 bases and J gave up 8 bases, with 22 bases separating them. CDR3 in amino acids: CASRYKQIDSGGYTF. The CDR3 nucleotides are TGTGCCAGCAGATATAAACAAATTGACAGCGGGGGCTACACCTTC.

The chain combines TRBV14 with TRBJ1-1; the match to TRBD1 covers 9 bases. Losses at the gene ends were 5 bases for V and 3 bases for J; bases not matched to a gene: 13. This CDR3 region has 17 residues. Germline V gene lookup returns CDR1 SGHDN and CDR2 FVKESK. CDR3 region: CASSRTPGQGRYTEAFF. CDR3 DNA: TGTGCCAGCAGCAGAACCCCCGGACAGGGGAGATACACTGAAGCTTTCTTT.

This clonotype was seen more than once but under ten times. The gene calls are TRBV5-1 and TRBJ2-3; D gene unclear. V was clipped by 0 bases and J by 4 bases, with 18 bases between them. The CDR3 is made up of 17 amino acids. CDR1 and CDR2 from the germline V gene are SGHRS and YFSETQ. CDR3 bases: TGCGCCAGCAGCTTGGTCGGGCTAGGGCTTGTAGCAGATACGCAGTATTTT. Protein product: CASSLVGLGLVADTQYF.

This clonotype came up many times. CDR3 in DNA: TGCGCCAGCAGCTTGGACAGGGATCAGCCCCAGCATTTT. Encoded protein: CASSLDRDQPQHF. The chain links TRBV5-1 to TRBJ1-5; D might be TRBD1 (6 bases). This CDR3 comprises 13 residues. Germline CDR1 is SGHRS and CDR2 is YFSETQ. With 0 bases removed from V and 5 bases from J, the gap between germline ends came to 6 bases.

The table lists this clonotype with many counts. J is TRBJ1-1 and V is TRBV6-2 or TRBV6-3, with no clear D. The CDR3 is 13 amino acids. The germline gives CDR1 MNHEY, CDR2 SVGEGT. Trimming took off 6 bases at V and 0 bases at J, with 8 bases between the two ends. The DNA for the CDR3 is TGTGCCAGCAGATCCTCCCTGAACACTGAAGCTTTCTTT. This sequence encodes CASRSSLNTEAFF.